The 16 T cell receptor beta chains reported below all come from one sample, sequenced in a study of siplizumab effects on memory and regulatory T cells. Measured with immunoSEQ multiplex PCR; TCRdb has only the in-frame clones, and not every one. Here the sample spans 95,000 to 100,000 clones, around 90% being singletons. The sequencing sample was made of non-Treg CD4+ T cells sorted from blood. Source of these receptors: a human donor in good health.

This clone was detected once. The gene calls are TRBV19 and TRBJ2-5, with a tentative D call TRBD2 (6 bases). The CDR3 runs 16 residues. The V gene's germline CDR1 is LNHDA and CDR2 SQIVND (reference sequence). The germline V and J ends were trimmed by 1 base and 1 base, with 13 bases remaining between them. The chain's CDR3 is CASSIGGGGTQETQYF. The CDR3 coding sequence is TGTGCCAGTAGTATAGGGGGTGGCGGGACCCAAGAGACCCAGTACTTC.

The chain is built from TRBV7-9 and TRBJ2-5; D possibly uses TRBD1 or TRBD2 (5 bases each). This CDR3 is built from 13 residues. The V and J ends lost 4 bases and 6 bases respectively, with 12 bases between them. Looked up from germline, CDR1 is SEHNR and CDR2 is FQNEAQ (reference sequence). The DNA of the CDR3 is TGTGCCAGCAGCTGGGACCCCAAGAAGACCCAGTACTTC. This gives the protein CASSWDPKKTQYF.

This sequence joins TRBV7-9 and TRBJ2-3, with D hard to call. The CDR3 runs 13 residues. Germline V CDR1 and CDR2: SEHNR, FQNEAQ (reference sequence). Trimming stripped 4 bases from V and 6 bases from J, with 11 bases between. CDR3 sequence reads: CASSSPNVDTQYF. CDR3 in DNA: TGTGCCAGCAGCTCCCCGAATGTGGATACGCAGTATTTT.

This clone came up once. The rearrangement joins TRBV13 to TRBJ2-7; D ambiguous. Germline lookup yields CDR1 PRHDT and CDR2 FYEKMQ (reference sequence). The length of the CDR3 is 11 residues. Trimming pared 4 bases from V and 0 bases from J, leaving 1 base between. DNA of the CDR3: TGTGCCAGCAGCTCCTCCTACGAGCAGTACTTC. This codes for CASSSSYEQYF.

V gene TRBV6-5 combines with J gene TRBJ2-1, with D possibly TRBD1 on 6 matching bases. The CDR3 spans 15 residues. Per germline, CDR1 MNHEY and CDR2 SVGAGI. With 6 bases removed from V and 4 bases from J, the gap between germline ends came to 16 bases. The CDR3 coding sequence is TGTGCCAGCAGCTACCTGGGGCAGGGGTACAATGAGCAGTTCTTC. Its translation: CASSYLGQGYNEQFF.

This chain connects TRBV19 to TRBJ2-5; perhaps TRBD2 as D (7 bases). CDR3 size: 15 residues. The V gene's germline CDR1 is LNHDA and CDR2 SQIVND (reference sequence). V lost 3 bases, J lost 5 bases, and 16 bases lay in between. The chain's CDR3 is CASSIARGARETQYF. CDR3 coding DNA: TGTGCCAGTAGTATTGCTCGGGGGGCTAGGGAGACCCAGTACTTC.

This clone was seen a few times. The chain carries TRBV7-9 and TRBJ1-5; 7 positions match TRBD1. The germline V gene encodes CDR1 SEHNR and CDR2 FQNEAQ (reference sequence). The CDR3 has 13 amino acids. Germline trimming cut 5 bases from V and 7 bases from J; bases unmatched to any gene: 5. The CDR3 loop reads CASSRDSAQPQHF. The CDR3 DNA is TGTGCCAGCAGCAGGGACAGCGCCCAGCCCCAGCATTTT.

This chain connects TRBV10-3 to TRBJ1-4, with D tentatively TRBD1 (6 bases). The CDR3 has 15 amino acids. Germline V gives CDR1 ENHRY, CDR2 SYGVKD. V was trimmed by 3 bases and J by 2 bases, leaving 10 bases between them. CDR3 in amino acids: CAISEQGGTNEKLFF. The CDR3 DNA is TGTGCCATCAGTGAACAGGGAGGTACTAATGAAAAACTGTTTTTT.

CDR3 sequence: CASSLESGGRLSGEQYF. CDR3 sequence (DNA): TGTGCCAGCAGCTTAGAGTCAGGGGGCCGACTATCAGGCGAGCAGTACTTC. This rearrangement joins TRBV7-6 to TRBJ2-7, with 8 bases that match TRBD1. J gave up 6 bases and V 1 base, and 14 bases lay outside the gene matches. Germline V gene sequence: CDR1 SGHVS, CDR2 FNYEAQ. The CDR3 is 17 residues long.

CDR3 sequence: CASSPTPGTSGSTDTQYF. The CDR3 nucleotides are TGCGCCAGCAGCCCTACCCCCGGGACTAGCGGGAGCACAGATACGCAGTATTTT. The chain employs TRBV5-1 and TRBJ2-3; 12 bases are shared with TRBD2. Germline CDR1 SGHRS, CDR2 YFSETQ. The J segment lost 0 bases and the V segment lost 4 bases, leaving 9 bases of the junction unmatched. This CDR3 is 18 amino acids long. Looking up the rest from reference TRBV5-1 and TRBJ2-3 gives the full variable domain: KAGVTQTPRYLIKTRGQQVTLSCSPISGHRSVSWYQQTPGQGLQFLFEYFSETQRNKGNFPGRFSGRQFSNSRSEMNVSTLELGDSALYLCASSPTPGTSGSTDTQYFGPGTRLTVL.

CDR3 residues: CASSPQRGTSGNTIYF. The CDR3 DNA sequence: TGTGCCAGCTCACCACAGCGGGGGACATCTGGAAACACCATATATTTT. The chain employs TRBV18 and TRBJ1-3; D is possibly TRBD1 (6 bases). V was cut by 1 base and J by 1 base, with 11 bases left in between. This CDR3 contains 16 residues. Germline V gene sequence: CDR1 KGHSH, CDR2 LQKENI.

The V call is TRBV9, the J call TRBJ2-1; 8 nucleotides match TRBD2. In germline, CDR1 is SGDLS, CDR2 YYNGEE. J lost 8 bases, V lost 3 bases, and 7 bases had no gene match. The CDR3 contains 14 residues. As DNA, the CDR3 is TGTGCCAGCAGCGAGAGCGGGAGTCTCTATGAGCAGTTCTTC. Encoded protein: CASSESGSLYEQFF.

This rearrangement joins TRBV4-2 to TRBJ2-2; D possibly corresponds to TRBD2 (6 bases). The CDR3 loop spans 13 amino acids. The V gene's germline CDR1 is LGHNA and CDR2 YNFKEQ. V shed 8 bases and J shed 1 base, with 8 bases lying between them. CDR3 amino acids: CASGRENTGELFF. In nucleotides, the CDR3 is TGTGCCAGCGGGCGGGAGAACACCGGGGAGCTGTTTTTT.

The J gene is TRBJ2-3, the V gene TRBV4-3, with a possible D match to TRBD2 (6 bases). The CDR3 loop spans 13 amino acids. The V gene's germline CDR1 is LGHNA and CDR2 YSLEER. The V end lost 5 bases, the J end lost 7 bases, and 13 bases lay between the germline ends. The CDR3 protein is CASSKGAGNTQYF. The CDR3, as DNA: TGCGCCAGCAGCAAAGGGGCGGGGAATACGCAGTATTTT.

The chain has TRBV6-1 and TRBJ2-5, with 11 positions matching TRBD2. CDR3 size: 14 residues. The V gene's germline CDR1 is MNHNS and CDR2 SASEGT. V was pared by 7 bases and J by 5 bases, with 6 bases of the junction left unmatched. The CDR3 here is CASKAASGRETQYF. CDR3 DNA sequence: TGTGCCAGCAAGGCGGCTAGCGGGAGGGAGACCCAGTACTTC.

The chain links TRBV18 to TRBJ1-2; tentatively, D is TRBD1 (6 bases). V shed 3 bases and J shed 8 bases, with 16 bases lying between them. The CDR3 is made up of 14 amino acids. Per germline, CDR1 KGHSH and CDR2 LQKENI. The CDR3 sequence: CASSPSDRTLGYTF. CDR3 nucleotides: TGTGCCAGCTCACCCTCCGACAGGACTCTAGGCTACACCTTC. Complete variable domain (other parts from reference TRBV18 and TRBJ1-2): NAGVMQNPRHLVRRRGQEARLRCSPMKGHSHVYWYRQLPEEGLKFMVYLQKENIIDESGMPKERFSAEFPKEGPSILRIQQVVRGDSAAYFCASSPSDRTLGYTFGSGTRLTVV.